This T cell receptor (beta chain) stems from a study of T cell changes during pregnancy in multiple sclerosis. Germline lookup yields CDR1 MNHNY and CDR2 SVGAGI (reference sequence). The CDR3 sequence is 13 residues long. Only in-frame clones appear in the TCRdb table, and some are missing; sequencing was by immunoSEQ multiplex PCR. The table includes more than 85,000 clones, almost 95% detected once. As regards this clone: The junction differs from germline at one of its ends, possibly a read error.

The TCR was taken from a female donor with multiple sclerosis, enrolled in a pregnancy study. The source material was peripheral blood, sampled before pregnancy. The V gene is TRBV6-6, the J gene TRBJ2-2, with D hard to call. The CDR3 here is CASTYNRAGELFF. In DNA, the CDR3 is TGTGCCAGCACTTACAACCGAGCCGGGGAGCTGTTTTTT.